This T cell receptor beta chain was recorded in a study of T cells after yellow fever vaccination. Points from the study as a whole: FACS-sorted repertoires might harbor abundant contaminating clonotypes from the bulk population. Some clonotypes were seen in both the CD4 and the CD8 compartments. These made up a small share and likely arose from convergent recombination.

At least ten counts were recorded for this clonotype. The target antigen is unknown. UMIs were added to TCR cDNA along with a universal primer site when it was made by 5'RACE template switching. Using its own MiXCR run on the 5' RACE reads, TCRdb lists one record per CDR3 protein. This sample has 100,000 to 150,000 distinct CDR3 sequences, with around 7.4% found just once. CDR1 and CDR2 from the germline V gene are SGHVS and FNYEAQ. CDR3 size: 12 residues. V lost 5 bases to trimming and J lost 8 bases, with 10 bases between them. The clonotype comes from a man younger than 35 who received the YFV17D yellow fever vaccine. V and J are TRBV7-6 and TRBJ2-1; no clear D. Here the sequenced sample was CD4+ T cells sorted from PBMCs, taken roughly 10 days after the first yellow fever vaccination. The CDR3 loop is CASSLSNYEQFF. CDR3 bases: TGTGCCAGCAGCCTATCTAACTATGAGCAGTTCTTC.